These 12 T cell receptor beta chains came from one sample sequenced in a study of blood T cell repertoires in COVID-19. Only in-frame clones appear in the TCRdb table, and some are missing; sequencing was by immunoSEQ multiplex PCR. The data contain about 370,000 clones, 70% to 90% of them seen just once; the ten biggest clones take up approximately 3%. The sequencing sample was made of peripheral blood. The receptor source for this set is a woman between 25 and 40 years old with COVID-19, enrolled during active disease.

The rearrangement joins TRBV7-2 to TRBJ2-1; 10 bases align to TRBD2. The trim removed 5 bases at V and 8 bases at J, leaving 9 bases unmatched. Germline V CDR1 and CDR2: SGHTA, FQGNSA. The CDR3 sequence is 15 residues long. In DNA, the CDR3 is TGTGCCAGCAGCCGCGCTAGCGGGAGTCAGGATGAGCAGTTCTTC. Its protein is CASSRASGSQDEQFF.

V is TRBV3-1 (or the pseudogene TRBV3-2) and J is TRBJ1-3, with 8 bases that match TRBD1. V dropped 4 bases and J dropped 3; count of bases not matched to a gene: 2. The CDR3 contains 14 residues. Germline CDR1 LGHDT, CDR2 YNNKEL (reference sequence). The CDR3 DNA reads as TGTGCCAGCAGCCCACAGGGGGGTGGAAACACCATATATTTT. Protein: CASSPQGGGNTIYF.

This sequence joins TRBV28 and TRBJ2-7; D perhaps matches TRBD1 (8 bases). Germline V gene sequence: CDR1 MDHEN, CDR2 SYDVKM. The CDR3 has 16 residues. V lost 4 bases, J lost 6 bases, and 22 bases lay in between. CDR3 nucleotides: TGTGCCAGCAGTTCCCGAATCTACAGGGGGAGGGCCGAGCAGTACGTC. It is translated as CASSSRIYRGRAEQYV.

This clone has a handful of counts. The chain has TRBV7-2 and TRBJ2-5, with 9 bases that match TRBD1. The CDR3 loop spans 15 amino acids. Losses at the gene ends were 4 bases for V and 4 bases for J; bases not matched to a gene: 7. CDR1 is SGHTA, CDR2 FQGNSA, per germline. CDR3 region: CASSSSRTGVETQYF. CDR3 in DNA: TGTGCCAGCAGCTCCTCCCGGACAGGGGTAGAGACCCAGTACTTC.

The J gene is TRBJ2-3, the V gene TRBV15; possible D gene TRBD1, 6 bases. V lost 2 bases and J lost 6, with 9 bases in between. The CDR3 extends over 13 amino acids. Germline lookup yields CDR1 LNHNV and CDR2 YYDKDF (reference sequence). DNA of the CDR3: TGTGCCACCAGCAGATACAGGGCGGATACGCAGTATTTT. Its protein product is CATSRYRADTQYF.

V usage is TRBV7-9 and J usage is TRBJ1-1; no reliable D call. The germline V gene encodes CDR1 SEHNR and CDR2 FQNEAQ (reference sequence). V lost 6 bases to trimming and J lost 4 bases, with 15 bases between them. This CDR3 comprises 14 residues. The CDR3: CASSPGVKGTEAFF. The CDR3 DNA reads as TGTGCCAGCAGTCCGGGAGTGAAGGGCACTGAAGCTTTCTTT.

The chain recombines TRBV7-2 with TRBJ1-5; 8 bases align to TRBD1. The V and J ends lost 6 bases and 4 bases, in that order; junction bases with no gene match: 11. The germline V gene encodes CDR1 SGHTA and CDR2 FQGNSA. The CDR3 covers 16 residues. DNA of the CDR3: TGTGCCAGCAGTCCACCCGGGACAGGCCTGAATCAGCCCCAGCATTTT. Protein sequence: CASSPPGTGLNQPQHF.

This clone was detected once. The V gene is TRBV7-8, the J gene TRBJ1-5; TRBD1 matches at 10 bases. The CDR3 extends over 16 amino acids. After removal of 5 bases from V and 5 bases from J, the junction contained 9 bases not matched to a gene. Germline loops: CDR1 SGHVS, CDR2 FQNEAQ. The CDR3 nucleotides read TGTGCCAGCAGCCACTATACCGGACAGGGGGATCAGCCCCAGCATTTT. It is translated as CASSHYTGQGDQPQHF.

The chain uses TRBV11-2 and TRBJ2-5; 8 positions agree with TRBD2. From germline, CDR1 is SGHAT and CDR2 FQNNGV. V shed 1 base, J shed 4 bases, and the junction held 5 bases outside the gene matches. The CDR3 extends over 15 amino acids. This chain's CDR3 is CASSLVPGGAETQYF. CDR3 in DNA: TGTGCCAGCAGCTTAGTCCCCGGGGGGGCAGAGACCCAGTACTTC.

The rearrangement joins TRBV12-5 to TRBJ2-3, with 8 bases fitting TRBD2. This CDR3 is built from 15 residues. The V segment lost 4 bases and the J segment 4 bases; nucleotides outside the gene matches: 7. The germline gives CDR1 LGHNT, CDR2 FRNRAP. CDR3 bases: TGTGCTAGTGGTTCCCAGGAGACTAGCGCAGATACGCAGTATTTT. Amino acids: CASGSQETSADTQYF.

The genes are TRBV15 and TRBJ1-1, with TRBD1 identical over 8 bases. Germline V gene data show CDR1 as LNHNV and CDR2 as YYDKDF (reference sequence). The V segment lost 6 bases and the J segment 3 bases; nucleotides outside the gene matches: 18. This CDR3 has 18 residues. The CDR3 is CATSPVLHTGGLDTEAFF. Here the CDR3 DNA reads TGTGCCACCAGTCCAGTGCTCCACACAGGGGGTCTGGACACTGAAGCTTTCTTT.

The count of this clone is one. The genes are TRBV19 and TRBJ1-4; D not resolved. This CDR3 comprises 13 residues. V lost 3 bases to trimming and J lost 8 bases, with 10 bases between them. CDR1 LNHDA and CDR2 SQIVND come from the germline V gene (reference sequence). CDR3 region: CASSILLPEKLFF. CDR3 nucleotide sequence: TGTGCCAGTAGTATTCTACTCCCCGAAAAACTGTTTTTT.